This is a list of T cell receptor beta chains from one sample in a study of T cell responses to AZD1222 COVID-19 vaccine. Clones were read by immunoSEQ multiplex PCR, and TCRdb kept only the in-frame ones, dropping some. The sample consists of around 99,000 clones, over 85% of them appearing once. The sample consisted of peripheral blood, taken on day 0 of AZD1222 vaccination. The source is an adult in good health. The CDR3 runs from the conserved cysteine through the conserved F or W. D genes are given only for firm matches. Expanded clones get a size class; other rows say once, few or many, or leave the size out.

D gene,CDR3 length,V gene,clone size,J gene,CDR3 protein,CDR3 DNA
-,13,TRBV7-9,-,TRBJ1-5,CASSWGGLEPQHF,TGTGCCAGCAGCTGGGGGGGGTTGGAGCCCCAGCATTTT
-,14,TRBV5-1,-,TRBJ1-5,CASSLGQKNQPQHF,TGCGCCAGCAGCTTGGGACAGAAGAATCAGCCCCAGCATTTT
-,14,TRBV6-2/TRBV6-3,-,TRBJ2-7,CASSYFGQSYEQYF,TGTGCCAGCAGTTACTTCGGACAGTCCTACGAGCAGTACTTC
TRBD1,14,TRBV6-4,-,TRBJ1-2,CASRCLQGALGYTF,TGTGCCAGCAGGTGCCTACAGGGGGCTCTTGGCTACACCTTC
-,15,TRBV3-1/TRBV3-2,once,TRBJ2-7,CASSRGGGQYYEQYF,TGTGCCAGCAGCCGTGGGGGGGGACAGTACTACGAGCAGTACTTC
TRBD2,17,TRBV5-1,-,TRBJ2-3,CASSLVSSGRGTDTQYF,TGCGCCAGCAGCTTGGTATCTAGCGGGAGAGGCACAGATACGCAGTATTTT
-,15,TRBV19,once,TRBJ1-2,CASSMAGVENYGYTF,TGTGCCAGTAGTATGGCCGGGGTTGAAAACTATGGCTACACCTTC
-,15,TRBV9,-,TRBJ1-5,CASSVYAGANQPQHF,TGTGCCAGCAGCGTATATGCAGGTGCGAATCAGCCCCAGCATTTT
TRBD1,15,TRBV7-2,-,TRBJ2-7,CASSLAATGQAEQYF,TGTGCCAGCAGCTTAGCAGCGACAGGGCAGGCCGAGCAGTACTTC
-,14,TRBV6-5,-,TRBJ1-4,CASSQISTNEKLFF,TGTGCCAGCAGCCAGATTTCAACTAATGAAAAACTGTTTTTT
-,16,TRBV10-2,-,TRBJ2-1,CASSVYGVASYNEQFF,TGCGCCAGCAGTGTGTATGGCGTAGCCTCCTACAATGAGCAGTTCTTC
TRBD2,17,TRBV28,-,TRBJ2-1,CASSGEGVKGLYNEQFF,TGTGCCAGCAGTGGGGAGGGTGTCAAGGGGCTGTACAATGAGCAGTTCTTC
-,13,TRBV2,-,TRBJ1-1,CASSVGLNTEAFF,TGTGCCAGCAGTGTCGGGCTGAACACTGAAGCTTTCTTT
-,15,TRBV11-2,-,TRBJ1-5,CASSLVGDLNQPQHF,TGTGCCAGCAGCTTAGTTGGCGACTTGAATCAGCCCCAGCATTTT
-,14,TRBV5-4,-,TRBJ1-1,CASSLGTLNTEAFF,TGTGCCAGCAGCTTGGGGACACTGAACACTGAAGCTTTCTTT
-,16,TRBV3-1/TRBV3-2,-,TRBJ2-3,CASSPGQMDHTDTQYF,TGTGCCAGCAGCCCCGGCCAGATGGACCACACAGATACGCAGTATTTT
-,14,TRBV28,once,TRBJ2-5,CASSPPSGFETQYF,TGTGCCAGCAGCCCTCCTAGTGGGTTCGAGACCCAGTACTTC
-,14,TRBV7-2,few,TRBJ2-7,CASSLDGNYREQYF,TGTGCCAGCAGCTTAGACGGTAACTACAGGGAGCAGTACTTC
-,15,TRBV19,-,TRBJ1-1,CASSIYGNLNTEAFF,TGTGCCAGTAGTATCTACGGGAACTTGAACACTGAAGCTTTCTTT
-,14,TRBV3-1/TRBV3-2,-,TRBJ2-7,CASSQRSAVYEQYF,TGTGCCAGCAGCCAACGCTCAGCCGTCTACGAGCAGTACTTC
-,14,TRBV4-1,-,TRBJ2-7,CASSLDNPIYEQYF,TGCGCCAGCAGCCTAGATAACCCCATCTACGAGCAGTACTTC
-,13,TRBV6-1,-,TRBJ1-1,CASSESSEAEAFF,TGTGCCAGCAGTGAATCATCGGAGGCTGAAGCTTTCTTT
TRBD1,15,TRBV6-5,-,TRBJ1-2,CASLVSRDRSVGYTF,TGTGCCAGTCTCGTCTCCCGGGACAGGTCGGTTGGCTACACCTTC
TRBD2,12,TRBV29-1,-,TRBJ2-7,CSVRRGAYEQYF,TGCAGCGTGAGACGGGGGGCCTACGAGCAGTACTTC
TRBD2,13,TRBV7-3,-,TRBJ2-5,CASSFTSEGTQYF,TGTGCCAGCAGTTTTACTAGCGAAGGGACCCAGTACTTC
TRBD1,14,TRBV20-1,-,TRBJ1-2,CSASDRGVNYGYTF,TGCAGTGCTAGTGACAGGGGGGTTAACTATGGCTACACCTTC
-,13,TRBV10-1,-,TRBJ1-1,CATGGFGATEAFF,TGCGCCACCGGAGGTTTCGGGGCCACTGAAGCTTTCTTT